This T cell receptor (beta chain) was obtained from a study of CD8 T cells in cerebrospinal fluid in Alzheimer's disease. Germline V gives CDR1 LGHDT, CDR2 YNNKEL (reference sequence). The CDR3 sequence is 17 residues long. TCRdb reprocessed the 10x single-cell sequencing reads; each CDR3 protein has one entry and no DNA is given. This table holds more than 450 distinct CDR3 sequences. This TCR derives from a human donor with Parkinson's disease. The chain uses TRBV3-1 and TRBJ2-2; TCRdb designates TRBD2, a call that cannot be tested without DNA. Material for sequencing was cerebrospinal fluid. CDR3: CASSDLAGTVSTGELFF.